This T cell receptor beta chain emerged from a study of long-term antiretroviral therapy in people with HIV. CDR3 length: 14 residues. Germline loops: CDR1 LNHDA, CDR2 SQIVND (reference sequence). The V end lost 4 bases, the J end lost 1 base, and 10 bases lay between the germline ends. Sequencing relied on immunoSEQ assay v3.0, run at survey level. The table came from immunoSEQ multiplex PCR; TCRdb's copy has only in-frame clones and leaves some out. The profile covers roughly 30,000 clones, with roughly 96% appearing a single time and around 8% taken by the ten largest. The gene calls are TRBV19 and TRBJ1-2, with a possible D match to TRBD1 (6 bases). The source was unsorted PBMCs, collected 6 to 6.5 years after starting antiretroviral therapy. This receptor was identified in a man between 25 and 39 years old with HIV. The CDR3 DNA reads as TGTGCCAGTAGTAGAGGACAGAATAACTATGGCTACACCTTC. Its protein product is CASSRGQNNYGYTF.